Each of the 31 T cell receptor beta chains below was sequenced from the same sample in a study of PD-L1 blockade in urothelial cancer. Noted time point: pretreatment peripheral blood. Using immunoSEQ multiplex PCR, the repertoire was profiled, and TCRdb retains in-frame clones only, with some absent. The table records about 93,000 clones, nearly 90% of them present only once. Material: PBMCs, obtained around atezolizumab (anti-PD-L1) treatment. These receptors all stem from a man between 60 and 70 years old with urothelial cancer.

This chain joins TRBV23-1 and TRBJ2-1, with 9 nucleotides matching TRBD2. TRBV23-1 is an ORF; its function is uncertain. The CDR3 is made up of 15 amino acids. After removal of 10 bases from V and 3 bases from J, the junction contained 10 bases not matched to a gene. CDR3 protein: CATEPGTSNYNEQFF. The DNA of the CDR3 is TGCGCCACCGAACCCGGGACTAGCAACTACAATGAGCAGTTCTTC.

The chain employs TRBV6-5 and TRBJ1-1; no firm D call. V lost 0 bases to trimming and J lost 0 bases, with 5 bases between them. Germline lookup yields CDR1 MNHEY and CDR2 SVGAGI. This CDR3 is 14 amino acids long. CDR3 bases: TGTGCCAGCAGTTACTCAGAGCTGAACACTGAAGCTTTCTTT. Protein: CASSYSELNTEAFF.

V is TRBV9 and J is TRBJ2-7; possibly TRBD1 for D (5 bases). The germline V and J ends were trimmed by 1 base and 0 bases, with 8 bases remaining between them. In germline, CDR1 is SGDLS, CDR2 YYNGEE. This CDR3 is 14 amino acids long. CDR3 nucleotides: TGTGCCAGCAGCGTAACAGGTCTCTCCTACGAGCAGTACTTC. As protein: CASSVTGLSYEQYF.

The rearrangement joins TRBV7-8 to TRBJ2-1; TRBD2 aligns across 11 bases. Germline CDR1 and CDR2: SGHVS and FQNEAQ. V dropped 3 bases and J dropped 7; count of bases not matched to a gene: 8. The CDR3 length is 16 residues. The CDR3: CASSLETSGGWNEQFF. The CDR3 nucleotides read TGTGCCAGCAGCTTGGAAACTAGCGGGGGTTGGAATGAGCAGTTCTTC. Full variable domain (rest looked up from reference TRBV7-8 and TRBJ2-1): GAGVSQSPRYKVAKRGQDVALRCDPISGHVSLFWYQQALGQGPEFLTYFQNEAQLDKSGLPSDRFFAERPEGSVSTLKIQRTQQEDSAVYLCASSLETSGGWNEQFFGPGTRLTVL.

The V and J genes are TRBV7-2 and TRBJ1-5; D is possibly TRBD1 (6 bases). The CDR3 is made up of 16 amino acids. V was clipped by 7 bases and J by 1 base, with 17 bases between them. Per the germline V gene, CDR1 is SGHTA and CDR2 is FQGNSA. CDR3 DNA: TGTGCCAGCAAACTAACGGGGGGCAGGAGCAATCAGCCCCAGCATTTT. Translating gives CASKLTGGRSNQPQHF.

This sequence joins TRBV2 and TRBJ1-1; D ambiguous. V lost 5 bases and J lost 7, with 11 bases in between. Germline loops: CDR1 SNHLY, CDR2 FYNNEI. CDR3 length: 12 amino acids. In DNA form, the CDR3 reads TGTGCCAGCAGTCCGGGTCCCTTTGAAGCTTTCTTT. Its protein product is CASSPGPFEAFF.

The gene calls are TRBV7-2 and TRBJ1-3; the D gene is possibly TRBD1 (6 bases). The V gene lost 5 bases and the J gene lost 0 bases, with 11 bases spanning the gap. The germline CDR1 and CDR2 sequences are SGHTA and FQGNSA. CDR3 size: 15 residues. The CDR3 here is CASSQNRVSGNTIYF. DNA for the CDR3: TGTGCCAGCAGCCAAAACAGGGTCTCTGGAAACACCATATATTTT.

The chain employs TRBV7-9 and TRBJ2-7; 9 bases align to TRBD1. The CDR3 extends over 16 amino acids. J gave up 1 base and V 4 bases, and 8 bases lay outside the gene matches. Germline CDR1 is SEHNR and CDR2 is FQNEAQ (reference sequence). CDR3 DNA sequence: TGTGCCAGCAGCTCGGGACAGGGAGGGATTTCCTACGAGCAGTACTTC. It codes for CASSSGQGGISYEQYF.

The chain joins TRBV6-5 to TRBJ2-1; 15 bases line up with TRBD2. The length of the CDR3 is 15 residues. Germline assignment: CDR1 MNHEY and CDR2 SVGAGI. Trimming took 6 bases from V and 4 from J; bases not matched to a gene: 1. The CDR3 here is CASRGLAGGYNEQFF. The CDR3 DNA reads as TGTGCCAGCAGAGGACTAGCGGGGGGGTACAATGAGCAGTTCTTC.

This chain links TRBV4-2 with TRBJ2-7; D might be TRBD1 (6 bases). The V end lost 0 bases, the J end lost 2 bases, and 14 bases lay between the germline ends. The CDR3 sequence is 16 residues long. In germline, CDR1 is LGHNA, CDR2 YNFKEQ. Here the CDR3 reads CASSQEWDTLTYEQYF. In DNA form, the CDR3 reads TGTGCCAGCAGCCAAGAGTGGGACACCCTGACCTACGAGCAGTACTTC.

The genes are TRBV5-1 and TRBJ2-1; D is unclear. The CDR3 length is 14 residues. CDR1 is SGHRS, CDR2 YFSETQ, per germline. The V end lost 0 bases, the J end lost 7 bases, and 11 bases lay between the germline ends. CDR3 nucleotides: TGCGCCAGCAGCTTGGGTGCTAGTCGGAATGAGCAGTTCTTC. This translates into CASSLGASRNEQFF.

V is TRBV9 and J is TRBJ2-1; 7 bases line up with TRBD2. Germline V gene data show CDR1 as SGDLS and CDR2 as YYNGEE. CDR3 length: 13 amino acids. V was clipped by 2 bases and J by 8 bases; unmatched bases: 4. CDR3 DNA: TGTGCCAGCAGCGTCGGGACTAACCATGAGCAGTTCTTC. This codes for CASSVGTNHEQFF.

The V and J genes are TRBV6-5 and TRBJ1-5; D ambiguous. Trimming removed 3 bases at V and 5 bases at J, with 8 bases between. CDR3 length: 13 amino acids. Germline V gene lookup returns CDR1 MNHEY and CDR2 SVGAGI. The CDR3 nucleotides read TGTGCCAGCAGTTATACGCGGGATCAGCCCCAGCATTTT. Amino acid sequence: CASSYTRDQPQHF.

In DNA, the CDR3 is TGTGCCAGCAGTGTGTCTCAGGGAACCTATGGCTACACCTTC. It encodes CASSVSQGTYGYTF. V usage is TRBV6-1 and J usage is TRBJ1-2, with D maybe TRBD1 (5 bases). Between the trimmed V and J ends, which lost 4 bases and 4 bases, there was a span of 13 bases. CDR3 length equals 14 residues. Germline CDR1 MNHNS, CDR2 SASEGT.

This clone has just one count. J is TRBJ1-1 and V is TRBV7-3; perhaps TRBD1 as D (6 bases). This CDR3 has 13 residues. V was cut by 3 bases and J by 8 bases, with 13 bases left in between. Germline CDR1 and CDR2: SGHTA and FQGTGA. The CDR3: CASSLGGGREAFF. The DNA of the CDR3 is TGTGCCAGCAGCTTGGGAGGGGGGAGAGAAGCTTTCTTT. The full variable domain, its missing parts supplied by reference TRBV7-3 and TRBJ1-1, is GAGVSQTPSNKVTEKGKYVELRCDPISGHTALYWYRQSLGQGPEFLIYFQGTGAADDSGLPNDRFFAVRPEGSVSTLKIQRTERGDSAVYLCASSLGGGREAFFGQGTRLTVV.

The V gene is TRBV5-4, the J gene TRBJ1-2; tentative D call: TRBD1 (5 bases). The CDR3 is 13 amino acids. CDR1 SGHNT and CDR2 YYREEE come from the germline V gene (reference sequence). Trimming removed 5 bases from V and 4 bases from J, with 12 bases in between. CDR3 DNA: TGTGCCAGCAGAGGGGATACAAGCTATGGCTACACCTTC. Residues: CASRGDTSYGYTF.

The chain recombines TRBV14 with TRBJ1-2, with a tentative D call TRBD1 (5 bases). CDR1 is SGHDN and CDR2 is FVKESK in the germline V gene. This CDR3 spans 13 amino acids. V was cut by 2 bases and J by 2 bases, with 6 bases left in between. The DNA for the CDR3 is TGTGCCAGCAGCCAACAGGGCAACTATGGCTACACCTTC. Protein sequence: CASSQQGNYGYTF.

The rearrangement links TRBV6-5 to TRBJ2-1; 9 nucleotides line up with TRBD1. With V trimmed by 2 bases and J by 9 bases, 11 bases remained unmatched. The CDR3 extends over 16 amino acids. Germline values: CDR1 MNHEY, CDR2 SVGAGI. The CDR3 nucleotides read TGTGCCAGCAGTTACGGGGTCGGGACAGGGTTTTTTGAGCAGTTCTTC. Translating it yields CASSYGVGTGFFEQFF.

CDR3 nucleotide sequence: TGTGCCATCAGTGACCCAGGTACGGATACGCAGTATTTT. It encodes CAISDPGTDTQYF. The chain links TRBV10-3 to TRBJ2-3, with no clear D. Trimming left V 3 bases short and J 6 bases short, with 10 bases between. This CDR3 comprises 13 residues. Germline V gives CDR1 ENHRY, CDR2 SYGVKD.

This rearrangement joins TRBV9 to TRBJ1-2, with TRBD1 identical over 10 bases. The CDR3 is 16 residues long. Losses at the gene ends were 4 bases for V and 3 bases for J; bases not matched to a gene: 9. Germline values: CDR1 SGDLS, CDR2 YYNGEE. The CDR3 region is CASSPTLGTGDYGYTF. CDR3 coding DNA: TGTGCCAGCAGCCCTACCCTTGGGACAGGGGACTATGGCTACACCTTC.

The chain couples TRBV9 to TRBJ1-2, with TRBD1 matching over 9 bases. The CDR3 spans 14 residues. The V gene's germline CDR1 is SGDLS and CDR2 YYNGEE. After removal of 0 bases from V and 8 bases from J, the junction contained 5 bases not matched to a gene. CDR3: CASSVEGQGYGYTF. The CDR3 DNA sequence: TGTGCCAGCAGCGTAGAGGGACAGGGTTACGGCTACACCTTC.

The chain is built from TRBV15 and TRBJ2-3, with 8 positions matching TRBD1. The CDR3 sequence is 16 residues long. J was trimmed by 1 base and V by 0 bases; bases with no gene match: 3. Germline-derived CDR1 and CDR2 are LNHNV and YYDKDF (reference sequence). DNA of the CDR3: TGTGCCACCAGCAGAGATCAGGGGGCGGGCACAGATACGCAGTATTTT. Translation: CATSRDQGAGTDTQYF.

The chain uses TRBV11-2 and TRBJ1-2; a possible D gene is TRBD1 (5 bases). The germline V and J ends were trimmed by 5 bases and 4 bases, with 11 bases remaining between them. The CDR3 has 13 amino acids. Germline assignment: CDR1 SGHAT and CDR2 FQNNGV. CDR3 in DNA: TGTGCCAGCAGCCCTGGCGGGGCCTATGGCTACACCTTC. Its protein product is CASSPGGAYGYTF.

This chain connects TRBV5-5 to TRBJ1-5; a weak D match, TRBD1 (5 bases). The CDR3 consists of 16 residues. Trimming removed 4 bases from V and 2 bases from J, with 16 bases in between. Per germline, CDR1 SGHKS and CDR2 YYEKEE (reference sequence). CDR3 bases: TGTGCCAGCAGCACACACGGGGGGGAGGGCAATCAGCCCCAGCATTTT. This translates into CASSTHGGEGNQPQHF.

The V and J genes are TRBV4-3 and TRBJ2-1; TRBD2 agrees at 9 bases. Losses at the gene ends were 0 bases for V and 6 bases for J; bases not matched to a gene: 12. The CDR3 totals 18 residues. Germline V gene data show CDR1 as LGHNA and CDR2 as YSLEER. Written as DNA, the CDR3 is TGCGCCAGCAGCCAAGAATCCAGCGGGAGGTATTGGGGCAATGAGCAGTTCTTC. As protein: CASSQESSGRYWGNEQFF.

V is TRBV6-5 and J is TRBJ1-1; D gene uncertain. Germline V gene sequence: CDR1 MNHEY, CDR2 SVGAGI. This CDR3 has 14 amino acids. The V gene lost 6 bases and the J gene lost 1 base, with 12 bases spanning the gap. The CDR3 loop reads CASSPERANTEAFF. The DNA of the CDR3 is TGTGCCAGCAGCCCCGAGCGGGCGAACACTGAAGCTTTCTTT.

This chain uses TRBV30 with TRBJ1-5, with D uncertain. Germline V gene sequence: CDR1 GTSNPN, CDR2 SVGIG (reference sequence). V was clipped by 0 bases and J by 9 bases, with 15 bases between them. There are 14 residues in the CDR3. This CDR3 reads CAWSVPPAGRPQHF. CDR3 coding DNA: TGTGCCTGGAGTGTACCTCCTGCAGGCCGGCCCCAGCATTTT. The full variable domain, with the rest looked up from reference TRBV30 and TRBJ1-5, is SQTIHQWPATLVQPVGSPLSLECTVEGTSNPNLYWYRQAAGRGLQLLFYSVGIGQISSEVPQNLSASRPQDRQFILSSKKLLLSDSGFYLCAWSVPPAGRPQHFGDGTRLSIL.

The rearrangement joins TRBV5-1 to TRBJ2-2; possibly TRBD2 for D (5 bases). The germline V gene has CDR1 SGHRS and CDR2 YFSETQ. Trimming left V 1 base short and J 6 bases short, with 19 bases between. The CDR3 length is 17 residues. The DNA of the CDR3 is TGCGCCAGCAGCTTGAGCGTTCCGGGGTCGGTTGCCGGGGAGCTGTTTTTT. This codes for CASSLSVPGSVAGELFF.

The genes are TRBV7-2 and TRBJ1-5; D not certain. Germline CDR1 SGHTA, CDR2 FQGNSA. The CDR3 is 14 amino acids. The V end was cut by 1 base, the J end by 5 bases, with 9 bases between. CDR3 nucleotides: TGTGCCAGCAGCTTAGAGTCGGGTTATCAGCCCCAGCATTTT. Protein: CASSLESGYQPQHF.

The gene calls are TRBV30 and TRBJ2-1; 8 bases map to TRBD2. Germline V CDR1 and CDR2: GTSNPN, SVGIG (reference sequence). V trimming: 4 bases; J trimming: 6 bases; junction bases outside the gene matches: 29. CDR3 length: 21 amino acids. CDR3 nucleotide sequence: TGTGCCTGGACCGAGGGGCTTGGTCGGGCGGGAGGAGGAAGGGGGACCAATGAGCAGTTCTTC. This gives the protein CAWTEGLGRAGGGRGTNEQFF.

V gene TRBV6-1 combines with J gene TRBJ2-1; D uncertain. The length of the CDR3 is 14 residues. Trimming took 2 bases from V and 0 from J, leaving 5 bases between them. Germline CDR1 and CDR2: MNHNS and SASEGT. CDR3 protein: CASSEHSSYNEQFF. The CDR3 DNA sequence: TGTGCCAGCAGTGAACACAGCTCCTACAATGAGCAGTTCTTC.